A single T cell receptor beta chain is shown here with its context. Its antigen is still unknown. This sample stems from a study of T cell responses to AZD1222 COVID-19 vaccine. The CDR3 spans 13 residues. Trimming removed 9 bases from V and 8 bases from J, with 18 bases in between. The germline gives CDR1 KGHDR, CDR2 SFDVKD. Study conclusions and caveats: Clonal diversity may have been underestimated, and the donors were mostly white British, with more females than males.

Sequenced by immunoSEQ multiplex PCR; TCRdb stores in-frame clones only, minus some. The profile shows about 140,000 clones, 80% to 95% of them singletons. The sequences come from peripheral blood, collected 28 days after the second AZD1222 dose. The receptor was isolated from an adult who received the AZD1222 COVID-19 vaccine. V is TRBV24-1 and J is TRBJ1-2, with D unclear. The CDR3 is CATLDPIGWGYTF. The CDR3 DNA reads as TGTGCCACCCTCGACCCAATCGGGTGGGGCTACACCTTC.